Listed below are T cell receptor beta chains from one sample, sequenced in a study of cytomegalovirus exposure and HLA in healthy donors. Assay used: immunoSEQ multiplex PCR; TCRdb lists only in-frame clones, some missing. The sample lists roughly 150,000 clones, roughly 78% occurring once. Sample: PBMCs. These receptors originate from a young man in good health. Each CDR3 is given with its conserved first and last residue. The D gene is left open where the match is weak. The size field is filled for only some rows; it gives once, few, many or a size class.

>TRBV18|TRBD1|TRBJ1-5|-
CASSPRTTHDRGQIQPQHF
TGTGCCAGCTCACCGCGAACCACTCACGACAGGGGACAAATTCAGCCCCAGCATTTT
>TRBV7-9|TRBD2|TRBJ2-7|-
CASSLTSGTHYEQYF
TGTGCCAGCAGCTTAACTAGCGGAACGCATTACGAGCAGTACTTC
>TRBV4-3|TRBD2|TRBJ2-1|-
CASSQDRAGVPYNEQFF
TGCGCCAGCAGCCAAGATCGTGCGGGGGTCCCCTACAATGAGCAGTTCTTC
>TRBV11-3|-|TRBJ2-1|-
CASSTLENNEQFF
TGTGCCAGCAGCACATTGGAGAACAATGAGCAGTTCTTC
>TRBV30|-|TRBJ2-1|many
CAWSVREYNEQFF
TGTGCCTGGAGTGTACGGGAGTACAATGAGCAGTTCTTC
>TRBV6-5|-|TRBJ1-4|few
CASRPSLGGEKLFF
TGTGCCAGCAGGCCTAGTCTAGGGGGTGAAAAACTGTTTTTT
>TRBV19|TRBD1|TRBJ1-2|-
CASTDRAYGYTF
TGTGCCAGTACCGACAGGGCCTATGGCTACACCTTC
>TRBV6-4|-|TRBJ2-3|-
CASSLGLGTDTQYF
TGTGCCAGCAGCCTAGGTCTGGGCACAGATACGCAGTATTTT
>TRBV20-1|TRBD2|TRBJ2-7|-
CSAGGREAPF
TGCAGTGCCGGAGGGAGGGAGGCGCCTTTC
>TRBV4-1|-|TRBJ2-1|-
CASSSAKSSYNEQFF
TGCGCCAGCAGCTCCGCCAAGAGCTCCTACAATGAGCAGTTCTTC
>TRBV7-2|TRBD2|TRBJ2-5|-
CASGNSGPETQYF
TGTGCCAGCGGGAATAGCGGGCCTGAGACCCAGTACTTC
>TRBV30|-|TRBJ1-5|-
CAWSVGVNHGQARPQHF
TGTGCCTGGAGTGTAGGGGTAAACCACGGCCAAGCCAGGCCCCAGCATTTT
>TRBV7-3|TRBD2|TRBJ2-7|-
CASSLMASGYEQYF
TGTGCCAGCAGCTTAATGGCTAGCGGCTACGAGCAGTACTTC
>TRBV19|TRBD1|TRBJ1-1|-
CASSPTHRGNTEAFF
TGTGCCAGTAGTCCTACCCACAGGGGGAACACTGAAGCTTTCTTT
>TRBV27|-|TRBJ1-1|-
CASSLSLDTEAFF
TGTGCCAGCAGTTTGAGTCTGGACACTGAAGCTTTCTTT
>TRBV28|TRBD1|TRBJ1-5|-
CASSFPGQGVQPQHF
TGTGCCAGCAGTTTCCCCGGACAGGGGGTTCAGCCCCAGCATTTT
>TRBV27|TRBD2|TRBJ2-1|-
CASSTERGPDNEQFF
TGTGCCAGCAGTACCGAGCGGGGCCCAGACAATGAGCAGTTCTTC
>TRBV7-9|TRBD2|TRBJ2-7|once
CASSLIGGGLAGFYEQYF
TGTGCCAGCAGCTTAATAGGGGGCGGACTAGCGGGATTCTACGAGCAGTACTTC
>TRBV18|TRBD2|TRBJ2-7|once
CASSPRSSGSRYEQYF
TGTGCCAGCTCACCTCGGTCCAGCGGGAGTAGGTACGAGCAGTACTTC
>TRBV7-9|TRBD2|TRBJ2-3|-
CAAGTSATDTQYF
TGTGCAGCGGGTACTAGCGCGACAGATACGCAGTATTTT
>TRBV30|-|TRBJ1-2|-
CAWSSSAGALYGYTF
TGTGCCTGGAGTAGTAGCGCAGGGGCCCTCTATGGCTACACCTTC
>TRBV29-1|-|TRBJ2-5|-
CSVVPQGQETQYF
TGCAGCGTTGTCCCACAGGGACAAGAGACCCAGTACTTC
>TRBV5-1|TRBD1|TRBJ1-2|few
CASGTGSNYGYTF
TGCGCCAGCGGGACAGGATCTAACTATGGCTACACCTTC
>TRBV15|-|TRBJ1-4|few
CATSREGARGEKLFF
TGTGCCACCAGCAGAGAGGGGGCCAGAGGTGAAAAACTGTTTTTT
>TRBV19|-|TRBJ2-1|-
CASSISSSYNEQFF
TGTGCCAGTAGTATAAGTAGCTCCTACAATGAGCAGTTCTTC
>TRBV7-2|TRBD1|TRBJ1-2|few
CASSPQGQGAYGYTF
TGTGCCAGCAGCCCACAGGGACAGGGGGCCTATGGCTACACCTTC
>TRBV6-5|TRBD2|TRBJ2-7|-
CASSYSTSGSYSPQYF
TGTGCCAGCAGTTACTCGACTAGCGGGAGCTATAGTCCGCAGTACTTC
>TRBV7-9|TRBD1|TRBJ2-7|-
CASSLGQGNPYEQYF
TGTGCCAGCAGCCTGGGACAGGGTAATCCCTACGAGCAGTACTTC
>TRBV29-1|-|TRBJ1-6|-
CSVSEGEASPLHF
TGCAGCGTTTCCGAGGGCGAGGCTTCACCCCTCCACTTT
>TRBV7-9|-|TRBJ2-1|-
CASSPLGTSTNEQFF
TGTGCCAGCAGCCCACTGGGGACTTCTACCAATGAGCAGTTCTTC
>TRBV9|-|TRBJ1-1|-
CASSVSPDTEAFF
TGTGCCAGCAGCGTAAGTCCGGACACTGAAGCTTTCTTT
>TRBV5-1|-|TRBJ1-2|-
CASGTGWDSSYYGYTF
TGCGCCAGCGGGACTGGGTGGGACTCGAGCTACTATGGCTACACCTTC
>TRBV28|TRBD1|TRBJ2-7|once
CASSPPDRGYEQYF
TGTGCCAGCAGCCCACCGGACAGGGGTTACGAGCAGTACTTC
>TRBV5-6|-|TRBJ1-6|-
CASSLDGGYNSPLHF
TGTGCCAGCAGCTTGGACGGGGGCTATAATTCACCCCTCCACTTT
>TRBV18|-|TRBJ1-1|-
CASSPRDTWVNTEAFF
TGTGCCAGCTCACCACGGGACACTTGGGTTAACACTGAAGCTTTCTTT
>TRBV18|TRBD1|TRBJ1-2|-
CASSPQGQQNYGYTF
TGTGCCAGCTCACCTCAGGGACAGCAGAACTATGGCTACACCTTC
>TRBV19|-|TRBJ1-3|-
CASSMQASSGNTIYF
TGTGCCAGTAGTATGCAGGCCAGCTCTGGAAACACCATATATTTT
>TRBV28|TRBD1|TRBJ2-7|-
CASSFPTGTGNWGQYF
TGTGCCAGCAGTTTTCCTACCGGGACAGGGAACTGGGGGCAGTACTTC
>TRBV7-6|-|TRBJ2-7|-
CASSLFKGGEQYF
TGTGCCAGCAGCTTATTTAAGGGAGGAGAGCAGTACTTC
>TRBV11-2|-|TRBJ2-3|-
CASSLERETDTQYF
TGTGCCAGCAGCCTAGAACGGGAGACAGATACGCAGTATTTT
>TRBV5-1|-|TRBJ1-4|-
CASSPAWQGHEKLFF
TGCGCCAGCAGCCCTGCTTGGCAGGGTCATGAAAAACTGTTTTTT
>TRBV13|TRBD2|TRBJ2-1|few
CASSYSSGSWMYNEQFF
TGTGCCAGCAGCTACTCTAGCGGGAGTTGGATGTACAATGAGCAGTTCTTC
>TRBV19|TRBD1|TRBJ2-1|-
CASSMSVTGGYNEQFF
TGTGCCAGTAGTATGTCAGTGACAGGGGGCTACAATGAGCAGTTCTTC
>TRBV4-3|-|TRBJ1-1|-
CASSQDPTGSMNTEAFF
TGCGCCAGCAGCCAAGATCCGACAGGCTCTATGAACACTGAAGCTTTCTTT
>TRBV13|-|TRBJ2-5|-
CASSFGHRVWETQYF
TGTGCCAGCAGCTTCGGGCACAGGGTGTGGGAGACCCAGTACTTC